The T cell receptor beta chain described here comes from a study of post-analysis software for immune sequencing data. Study information: Relapsing-remitting, secondary progressive and progressive-relapsing forms of multiple sclerosis all featured among disease courses.

In germline, CDR1 is MNHEY, CDR2 SMNVEV (reference sequence). There are 15 residues in the CDR3. Regarding the study as a whole: Five TRBV segments occurring more often in patients than controls included TRBV5-6, TRBV5-1 and TRBV20-1. Diversity measured as normalized Chao1 was significantly lower in multiple sclerosis patients than in controls. Strong co-clustering by F measure was evident for samples that had been prepared in the same batch.

TCR beta cDNA libraries had unique molecular identifiers. With about 0.95 to 10 million T cells as the source, a few hundred thousand cDNA molecules resulted. TCRdb re-called the PCR reads through MiXCR, storing one row per CDR3 protein. Here the sample spans hundreds of thousands of distinct CDR3 sequences, approximately 30% being singletons. Notes on this clonotype: Its antigen is currently unknown. The junction departs from the called germline gene at one end, perhaps through a read error.

The chain has TRBV27 and TRBJ2-4; TRBD2 matches 8 bases. Sequenced material: blood. This TCR was sampled from a girl between 10 and 17 years old with multiple sclerosis. CDR3 bases: TGTGCCAGCAGTTCCTTGACTAGCGCCAAAAACATTCGGTACTTC. Protein product: CASSSLTSAKNIRYF.